This TCR beta chain was sequenced in a study of T-cell reconstitution after alpha-beta-depleted transplantation in children. The CDR3 loop spans 17 amino acids. Germline V gives CDR1 SNHLY, CDR2 FYNNEI. General study findings and limits: As was reported, about two months after transplant, alpha-beta T cells came from several hundred expanded graft clones.

Worth noting for this clonotype: Its antigen is unidentified. One end of the junction does not line up with germline, which may come from a read error.

This sample's TCRbeta library carried unique molecular identifier barcodes. TCRdb analysed the PCR reads with MiXCR anew, one entry per CDR3 protein. Among 400,000 to 550,000 distinct CDR3 sequences, about 11% were seen once, and the ten largest hold around 2%. The rearrangement links TRBV2 to TRBJ2-2, with 12 bases fitting TRBD2. The TCR was taken from a child aged 2 to 15 with inherited bone marrow failure, due to receive a stem cell transplant. The sample in question was PBMCs, obtained before TCRalphabeta/CD19-depleted stem cell transplant. CDR3 sequence reads: CASRDPSGRAMTGDLFF. The CDR3 region has the DNA TGTGCCAGCAGAGACCCTAGCGGGAGGGCCATGACCGGGGACCTGTTTTTT.